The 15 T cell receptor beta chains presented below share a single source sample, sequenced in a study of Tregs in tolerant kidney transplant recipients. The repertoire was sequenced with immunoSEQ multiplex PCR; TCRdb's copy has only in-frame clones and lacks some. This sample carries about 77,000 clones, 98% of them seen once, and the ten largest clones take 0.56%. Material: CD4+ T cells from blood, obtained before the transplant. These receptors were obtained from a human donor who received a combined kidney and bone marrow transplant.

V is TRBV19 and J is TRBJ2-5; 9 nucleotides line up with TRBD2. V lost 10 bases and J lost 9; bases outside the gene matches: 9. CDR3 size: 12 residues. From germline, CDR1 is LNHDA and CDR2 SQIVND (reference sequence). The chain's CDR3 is CATREGRAAQYF. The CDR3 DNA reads TGTGCCACGCGGGAGGGCCGGGCGGCCCAGTACTTC.

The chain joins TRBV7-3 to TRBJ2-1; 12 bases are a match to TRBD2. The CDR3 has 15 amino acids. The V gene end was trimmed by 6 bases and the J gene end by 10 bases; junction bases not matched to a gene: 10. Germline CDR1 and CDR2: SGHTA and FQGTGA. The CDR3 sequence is CASSLGLAGTGEQFF. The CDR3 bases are TGTGCCAGCAGTTTAGGACTAGCGGGAACGGGGGAGCAGTTCTTC.

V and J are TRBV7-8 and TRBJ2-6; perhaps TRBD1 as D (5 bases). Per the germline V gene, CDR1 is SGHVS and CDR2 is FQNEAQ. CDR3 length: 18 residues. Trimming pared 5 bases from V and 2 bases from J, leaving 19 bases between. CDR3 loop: CASSPLRVLGPGANVLTF. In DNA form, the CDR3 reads TGTGCCAGCAGCCCCCTAAGGGTTTTGGGGCCTGGGGCCAACGTCCTGACTTTC.

CDR3 residues: CASSARTSGGADTQYF. The CDR3 nucleotides read TGTGCCAGCAGCGCCCGGACTAGCGGGGGAGCAGATACGCAGTATTTT. The chain is built from TRBV7-6 and TRBJ2-3; 13 bases align to TRBD2. Germline V gene lookup returns CDR1 SGHVS and CDR2 FNYEAQ. The V gene end was trimmed by 5 bases and the J gene end by 4 bases; junction bases not matched to a gene: 6. This CDR3 has 16 residues.

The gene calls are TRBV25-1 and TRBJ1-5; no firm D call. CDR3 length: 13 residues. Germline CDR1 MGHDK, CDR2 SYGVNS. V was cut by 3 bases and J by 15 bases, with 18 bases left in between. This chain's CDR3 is CASSDGVLGFLHF. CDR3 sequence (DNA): TGTGCCAGCAGTGACGGAGTCCTTGGGTTCCTGCATTTT.

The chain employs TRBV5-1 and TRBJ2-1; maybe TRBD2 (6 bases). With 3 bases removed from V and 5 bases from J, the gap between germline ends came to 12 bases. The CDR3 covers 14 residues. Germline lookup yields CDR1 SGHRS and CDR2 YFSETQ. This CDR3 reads CASSSTTRDNEQFF. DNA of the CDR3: TGCGCCAGCAGCTCTACGACTAGGGACAATGAGCAGTTCTTC.

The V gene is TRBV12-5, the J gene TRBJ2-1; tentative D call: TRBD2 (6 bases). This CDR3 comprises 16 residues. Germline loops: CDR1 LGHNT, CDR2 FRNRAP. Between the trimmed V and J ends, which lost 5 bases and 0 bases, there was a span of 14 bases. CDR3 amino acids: CASGPPGSGSYNEQFF. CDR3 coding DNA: TGTGCTAGTGGTCCCCCGGGTAGCGGCTCCTACAATGAGCAGTTCTTC.

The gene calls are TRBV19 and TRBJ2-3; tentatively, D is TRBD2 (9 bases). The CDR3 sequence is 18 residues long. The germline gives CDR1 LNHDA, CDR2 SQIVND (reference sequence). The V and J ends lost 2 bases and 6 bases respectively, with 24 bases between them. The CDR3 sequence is CASSIQGAASGKRDTQYF. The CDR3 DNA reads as TGTGCCAGTAGTATACAGGGGGCGGCTAGCGGGAAAAGGGATACGCAGTATTTT.

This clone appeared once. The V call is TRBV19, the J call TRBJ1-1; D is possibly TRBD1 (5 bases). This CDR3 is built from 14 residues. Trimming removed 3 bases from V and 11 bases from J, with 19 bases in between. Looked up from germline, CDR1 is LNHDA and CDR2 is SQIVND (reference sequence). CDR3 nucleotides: TGTGCCAGTAGTATGATAGGGGAGGGGAGGAGGGCTTTCTTT. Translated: CASSMIGEGRRAFF. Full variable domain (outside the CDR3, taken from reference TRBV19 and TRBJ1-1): DGGITQSPKYLFRKEGQNVTLSCEQNLNHDAMYWYRQDPGQGLRLIYYSQIVNDFQKGDIAEGYSVSREKKESFPLTVTSAQKNPTAFYLCASSMIGEGRRAFFGQGTRLTVV.

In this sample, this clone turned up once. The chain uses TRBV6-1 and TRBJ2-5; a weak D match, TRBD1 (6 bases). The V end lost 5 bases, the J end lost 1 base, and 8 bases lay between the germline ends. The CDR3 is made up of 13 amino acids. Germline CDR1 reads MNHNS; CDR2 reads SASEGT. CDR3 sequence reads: CASSQDSQETQYF. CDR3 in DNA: TGTGCCAGCAGTCAGGACAGCCAAGAGACCCAGTACTTC.

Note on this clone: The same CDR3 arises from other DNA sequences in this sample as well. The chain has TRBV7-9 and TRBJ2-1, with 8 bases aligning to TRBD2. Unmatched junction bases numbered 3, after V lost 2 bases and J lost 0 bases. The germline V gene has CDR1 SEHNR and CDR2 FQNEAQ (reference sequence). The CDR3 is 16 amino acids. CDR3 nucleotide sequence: TGTGCCAGCAGCTTATCTCTAGCGGGCTCCTACAATGAGCAGTTCTTC. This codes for CASSLSLAGSYNEQFF.

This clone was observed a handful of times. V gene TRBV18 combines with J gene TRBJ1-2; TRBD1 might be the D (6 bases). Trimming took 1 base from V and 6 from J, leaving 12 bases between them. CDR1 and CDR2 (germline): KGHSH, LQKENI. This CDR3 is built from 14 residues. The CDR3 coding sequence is TGTGCCAGCTCACCACTGAGGGGGTTTAATGGCTACACCTTC. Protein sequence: CASSPLRGFNGYTF.

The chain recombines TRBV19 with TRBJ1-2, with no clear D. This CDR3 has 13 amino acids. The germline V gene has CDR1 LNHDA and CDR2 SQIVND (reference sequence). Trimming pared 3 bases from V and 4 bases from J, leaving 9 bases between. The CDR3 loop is CASSIEGSYGYTF. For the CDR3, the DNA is TGTGCCAGTAGTATCGAGGGTAGCTATGGCTACACCTTC. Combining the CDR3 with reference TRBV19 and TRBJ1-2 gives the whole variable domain DGGITQSPKYLFRKEGQNVTLSCEQNLNHDAMYWYRQDPGQGLRLIYYSQIVNDFQKGDIAEGYSVSREKKESFPLTVTSAQKNPTAFYLCASSIEGSYGYTFGSGTRLTVV.

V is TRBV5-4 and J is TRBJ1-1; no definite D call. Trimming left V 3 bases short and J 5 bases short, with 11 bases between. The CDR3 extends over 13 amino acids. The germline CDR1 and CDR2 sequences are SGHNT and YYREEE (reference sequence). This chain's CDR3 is CASSYDYRTEAFF. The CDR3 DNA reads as TGTGCCAGCAGCTACGACTACAGAACTGAAGCTTTCTTT.

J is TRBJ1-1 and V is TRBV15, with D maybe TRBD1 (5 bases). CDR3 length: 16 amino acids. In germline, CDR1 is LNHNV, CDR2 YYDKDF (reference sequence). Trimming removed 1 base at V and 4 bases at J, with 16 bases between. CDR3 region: CATSRGAMGRGTEAFF. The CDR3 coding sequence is TGTGCCACCAGCAGAGGTGCGATGGGGCGAGGCACTGAAGCTTTCTTT.